This T cell receptor beta chain was observed in a study of T cells in Graves' hyperthyroidism and ophthalmopathy (dated by TCRdb to the late 2010s). In terms of the full investigation: TCR V-J signatures able to tell the groups apart were searched for in a discovery cohort of around 95 patients, of whom more than 40 had Graves' ophthalmopathy and more than 55 had stable Graves' hyperthyroidism. An independent validation cohort of around 19 hyperthyroidism patients and about 16 patients who later progressed to ophthalmopathy tested prospective prediction of ophthalmopathy. The approximately 98 discovery patients were randomly divided into training and test sets at a 7:3 ratio. In addition, the study compared T-cell repertoires in thyroid tissue and in blood from six Graves' hyperthyroidism patients. Once sampling was done, hyperthyroidism patients were given methimazole at a starting dose of 30 mg daily, whereas ophthalmopathy patients were given high-dose intravenous methylprednisolone. The paper describes TCR Vbeta CDR3 sequencing of roughly 130 peripheral blood samples, made up of around 41 ophthalmopathy patients, approximately 73 hyperthyroidism patients and some 17 progressor patients.

Details on this clonotype: The clone's antigen remains unknown. There are no base qualities to consult, and no much larger clone falls within one base.

The CDR3 covers 15 residues, taking in both the cysteine and the phenylalanine. Only the CDR3 region is kept as DNA, spanning 45 bases read in frame from base 1. The V end gives up 3 bases and the J end 6 bases, leaving 8 bases in the junction not matched to a gene. Stable Graves' hyperthyroidism was defined as no progression to ophthalmopathy during 18 months of follow-up. Hyperthyroidism patients were newly diagnosed, with disease duration under 2 months, and aged 18 to 65 years. The study excluded patients with uncontrolled infections, other autoimmune diseases, pregnancy or lactation. Clinical symptoms, serum thyroxine and TRAb, thyroid ultrasound, and orbital computed tomography formed the basis for the diagnoses. Total RNA was extracted with Trizol reagent, and quality was checked on an Agilent 2100 Bioanalyzer. What the work shows at the level of the full study, not this receptor alone: In validation, progression to ophthalmopathy was predicted by the model with roughly 69% sensitivity and around 75% specificity, a median of 6.5 months before onset. Sample size was not statistically predetermined, and investigators were not blinded to group allocation. Blood samples also contained most of the expanded thyroid clonotypes (frequency above 0.001), which suggests that blood repertoires may reflect thyroid immune responses. In cross-validation, a model built on a 13 V-J signature told ophthalmopathy apart from stable hyperthyroidism with less than 90% sensitivity and about 81% specificity, and in testing the same model reached 80%/75%.

The TCR beta CDR3 regions were amplified from the RNA transcripts. A first-round RT-PCR of the TCR CDR3 used the HTBI primer set with the Qiagen OneStep RT-PCR kit. Libraries were constructed in a second round of multiplex PCR, after which size selection and purification were carried out. Sequencing of the libraries was done on an Illumina HiSeq2000 using paired-end 100 bp reads. The original pipeline was this. SOAPnuke was used to process the raw data, with reads discarded if the reads contained adapters or uncalled bases, had a mean Phred below 15, or lacked an exact constant-primer or identifier match. High-quality paired reads were merged using COPE v1.2.5, and each unique nucleotide sequence was defined as a clonotype. MiTCR v1.1 was used to align the clonotypes against IMGT TRBV, TRBD and TRBJ reference segments. The analysis was restricted to V-J combinations with a frequency above 0.0001, which together covered roughly 99% of the repertoires. A TCS score was defined as the ratio between F50 (clonal expansion) and ExV (chaos), using BLOSUM62-based TCRdist between CDR3 peptides within each V-J. Welch's t-statistics and random forest reduced around 520 V-J features to 13, which were used in a naive Bayes classifier (R e1071). Thyroid-blood repertoire similarity was quantified with the Morisita-Horn index. Using fastp at Q25 and MiXCR, TCRdb reprocessed the public reads and kept productive beta chains. When rows share a CDR3 protein, they turn into one entry using the most common DNA and genes. These V and J calls rely on TCRdb rather than the paper's analysis. The sample table records about 580,000 distinct CDR3 sequences; roughly 46% of these occur just once. More than 7.5% of the sample rests with the top ten.

This sequence originates from a woman between 18 and 30 years old with Graves' hyperthyroidism. The sample taken for sequencing was peripheral blood or thyroid tissue (not recorded which). The sequence joins TRBV12-3 or TRBV12-4 to TRBJ1-1, with 9 middle bases fitting TRBD1. The CDR3 region has the sequence CASSLGTGYGAEAFF. Read as DNA, the sequence is TGTGCCAGCAGTTTGGGGACAGGGTATGGCGCTGAAGCTTTCTTT.